The TCR beta chain under discussion was sequenced for a study of cytomegalovirus exposure and HLA in healthy donors. Study details: The same platform was used for the 110 or so validation repertoires as for the 600 to 700 first-cohort repertoires, as reported in a later analysis.

J was trimmed by 4 bases and V by 3 bases; bases with no gene match: 10. The germline CDR1 and CDR2 sequences are SEHNR and FQNEAQ (reference sequence). The length of the CDR3 is 17 residues. Profiling relied on immunoSEQ multiplex PCR, and the TCRdb table lists in-frame clones only, not all of them. The sample yields about 160,000 clones, 80% to 90% seen once. The study drew the donors from its approximately 110-subject validation cohort, separate from the 666-subject first cohort. General observations from the study: The study recorded 150 to 200 TCR beta chains that were cytomegalovirus-associated.

Comments on this clone: Its antigen is not known.

The receptor was derived from a young woman in good health and CMV-seronegative. This rearrangement joins TRBV7-9 to TRBJ2-1; 9 positions agree with TRBD2. Sequenced input: PBMCs. The CDR3 protein is CASSFQRGVKGYNEQFF. In nucleotides, the CDR3 is TGTGCCAGCAGCTTTCAGCGGGGGGTGAAAGGGTACAATGAGCAGTTCTTC. Together with reference TRBV7-9 and TRBJ2-1, the CDR3 gives the full variable domain: DTGVSQNPRHKITKRGQNVTFRCDPISEHNRLYWYRQTLGQGPEFLTYFQNEAQLEKSRLLSDRFSAERPKGSFSTLEIQRTEQGDSAMYLCASSFQRGVKGYNEQFFGPGTRLTVL.